The 24 T cell receptor beta chains below come from one sample, sequenced in a study of CXCR3-negative and CXCR3-positive naive CD8 T cells. Libraries of TRB cDNA were made by 5' RACE and carried UMIs. TCRdb reprocessed the 5' RACE reads, keeping one entry per CDR3 protein, no DNA. The table gives around 81,000 distinct CDR3 sequences; the top ten clones make up roughly 1.6% of it. Source material: naive CXCR3- CD8+ T cells from blood. Subset reported: CD45RO-CCR7+CD27+CD95- naive CD8+ T cells lacking CXCR3 (TNR3-). Receptors originate from a human donor in good health. Some clones in this sample may be carry-over from other donors' samples.

This chain joins TRBV11-2 and TRBJ2-5; TCRdb lists TRBD1, though no DNA is available to test this call. The V gene's germline CDR1 is SGHAT and CDR2 FQNNGV. CDR3 size: 15 residues. The CDR3 reads CASSYHQAGRETQYF.

The CDR3 sequence is CASSLFAGTSRETQYF. V and J are TRBV7-2 and TRBJ2-5; the D call of TRBD2 rests on TCRdb alone, since no DNA is present to check it. Germline CDR1 and CDR2: SGHTA and FQGNSA. This CDR3 region has 16 residues.

This rearrangement joins TRBV29-1 to TRBJ2-7. Germline V lookup: CDR1 SQVTM, CDR2 ANQGSEA. This CDR3 comprises 12 residues. CDR3: CSVETDSYEQYF.

J is TRBJ2-1 and V is TRBV7-2; TCRdb selects TRBD1, and the lack of DNA leaves this call unchecked. Germline V gene data show CDR1 as SGHTA and CDR2 as FQGNSA. The CDR3 consists of 13 residues. CDR3 protein: CASSLAGGTEQFF.

The genes are TRBV29-1 and TRBJ2-1; TCRdb's D call of TRBD2 is untestable without DNA. Germline V CDR1 and CDR2: SQVTM, ANQGSEA. The CDR3 is made up of 16 amino acids. The CDR3 here is CSVEDLTSGRGNEQFF.

V and J are TRBV9 and TRBJ2-7; the TCRdb D gene call, TRBD1, has no DNA to confirm it. Germline CDR1 is SGDLS and CDR2 is YYNGEE. This CDR3 has 13 residues. CDR3 region: CASSPGPPYEQYF.

The chain uses TRBV29-1 and TRBJ2-1; TCRdb picks TRBD1, but there is no DNA to check that call. Germline V gene lookup returns CDR1 SQVTM and CDR2 ANQGSEA. CDR3 length equals 15 residues. CDR3 sequence reads: CSVEEEGVPYNEQFF.

This chain uses TRBV29-1 with TRBJ2-2; TCRdb picks TRBD1, but there is no DNA to check that call. Germline loops: CDR1 SQVTM, CDR2 ANQGSEA. The CDR3 contains 13 residues. The chain's CDR3 is CGGQGTNTGELFF.

The chain links TRBV19 to TRBJ1-1; the TCRdb D gene call, TRBD1, has no DNA to confirm it. Germline values: CDR1 LNHDA, CDR2 SQIVND (reference sequence). The CDR3 spans 15 residues. The CDR3 spells CASSMHPGMNTEAFF.

The CDR3 region is CSARRGSDYGYTF. J is TRBJ1-2 and V is TRBV20-1; the D call of TRBD1 rests on TCRdb alone, since no DNA is present to check it. Germline V gene lookup returns CDR1 DFQATT and CDR2 SNEGSKA (reference sequence). CDR3 length: 13 amino acids.

The rearrangement links TRBV9 to TRBJ2-4; TCRdb designates TRBD1, a call that cannot be tested without DNA. CDR1 is SGDLS, CDR2 YYNGEE, per germline. The CDR3 consists of 16 residues. This chain's CDR3 is CASSFRQEDAKNIQYF.

J is TRBJ2-7 and V is TRBV11-2; checking the TCRdb D call of TRBD2 is not possible without DNA. Germline-derived CDR1 and CDR2 are SGHAT and FQNNGV. This CDR3 has 17 amino acids. CDR3 in amino acids: CASSLDFRDSGNYEQYF.

The CDR3 loop is CASSDLSGSSYNEQFF. The chain joins TRBV2 to TRBJ2-1. The CDR3 is 16 amino acids. Germline CDR1 is SNHLY and CDR2 is FYNNEI.

The J gene is TRBJ2-1, the V gene TRBV7-9; absent DNA, TCRdb's TRBD1 call cannot be checked. Germline CDR1 is SEHNR and CDR2 is FQNEAQ (reference sequence). The CDR3 loop spans 14 amino acids. The CDR3 spells CASSFAGGHNEQFF.

The V call is TRBV7-9, the J call TRBJ1-3; the TCRdb call, TRBD1, lacks DNA for checking. Germline CDR1 is SEHNR and CDR2 is FQNEAQ (reference sequence). This CDR3 comprises 14 residues. The chain's CDR3 is CASSPSEGGNTIYF.

The chain uses TRBV7-2 and TRBJ2-4; checking the TCRdb D call of TRBD1 is not possible without DNA. CDR1 and CDR2 from the germline V gene are SGHTA and FQGNSA. The CDR3 runs to 13 residues. The CDR3 reads CASRNRGYNIQYF.

The chain recombines TRBV4-3 with TRBJ2-1. Germline-derived CDR1 and CDR2 are LGHNA and YSLEER. CDR3 length: 14 residues. The CDR3 is CASSQDRWFDEQFF.

V gene TRBV28 combines with J gene TRBJ2-7; TCRdb outputs TRBD1, but without DNA this stays unchecked. The CDR3 is 14 residues long. In germline, CDR1 is MDHEN, CDR2 SYDVKM. CDR3 sequence: CASSLGTGGDEQYF.

The V call is TRBV7-9, the J call TRBJ2-5. Germline V gene data show CDR1 as SEHNR and CDR2 as FQNEAQ (reference sequence). The CDR3 has 13 amino acids. The CDR3 loop is CASSPSYQETQYF.

This sequence joins TRBV7-9 and TRBJ2-3; no DNA is available, so the TRBD2 call from TCRdb remains unchecked. The CDR3 has 15 amino acids. Germline V gives CDR1 SEHNR, CDR2 FQNEAQ (reference sequence). The CDR3 loop reads CASNVGLAVTDTQYF.

The CDR3 spells CASSLADISYEQYF. The chain carries TRBV5-1 and TRBJ2-7. The germline V gene has CDR1 SGHRS and CDR2 YFSETQ. CDR3 length: 14 residues.

The rearrangement joins TRBV28 to TRBJ2-5; TCRdb's D call of TRBD1 is untestable without DNA. Germline values: CDR1 MDHEN, CDR2 SYDVKM. The CDR3 loop spans 15 amino acids. The CDR3 reads CASRANRGRGETQYF.

The chain is built from TRBV7-2 and TRBJ2-1; TCRdb returns TRBD1, unconfirmable since there is no DNA. The CDR3 is made up of 16 amino acids. Germline loops: CDR1 SGHTA, CDR2 FQGNSA. CDR3 sequence: CASSLVWDRGSYEQYF. The full variable domain, in which reference TRBV7-2 and TRBJ2-1 provide the parts outside the CDR3, is GAGVSQSPSNKVTEKGKDVELRCDPISGHTALYWYRQSLGQGLEFLIYFQGNSAPDKSGLPSDRFSAERTGGSVSTLTIQRTQQEDSAVYLCASSLVWDRGSYEQYFGPGTRLTVL.

This chain links TRBV12-3 or TRBV12-4 with TRBJ2-7. CDR3 length equals 14 residues. CDR3: CASSVAGVSYEQYF.